This T cell receptor (beta chain) was identified in a study of blood T cell repertoires in COVID-19. CDR3 length: 15 residues. J gave up 0 bases and V 8 bases, and 7 bases lay outside the gene matches. Germline V gene data show CDR1 as SNHLY and CDR2 as FYNNEI. Assay: immunoSEQ multiplex PCR; the TCRdb copy retains only in-frame clones and omits some. The table lists roughly 120,000 clones, under 95% of them singletons. Material: peripheral blood. The chain joins TRBV2 to TRBJ1-3; 7 bases line up with TRBD1. The receptor comes from a man between 50 and 59 years old with active COVID-19. The CDR3: CASQGTGASGNTIYF. The CDR3 DNA reads as TGTGCCAGCCAAGGTACAGGGGCCTCTGGAAACACCATATATTTT.